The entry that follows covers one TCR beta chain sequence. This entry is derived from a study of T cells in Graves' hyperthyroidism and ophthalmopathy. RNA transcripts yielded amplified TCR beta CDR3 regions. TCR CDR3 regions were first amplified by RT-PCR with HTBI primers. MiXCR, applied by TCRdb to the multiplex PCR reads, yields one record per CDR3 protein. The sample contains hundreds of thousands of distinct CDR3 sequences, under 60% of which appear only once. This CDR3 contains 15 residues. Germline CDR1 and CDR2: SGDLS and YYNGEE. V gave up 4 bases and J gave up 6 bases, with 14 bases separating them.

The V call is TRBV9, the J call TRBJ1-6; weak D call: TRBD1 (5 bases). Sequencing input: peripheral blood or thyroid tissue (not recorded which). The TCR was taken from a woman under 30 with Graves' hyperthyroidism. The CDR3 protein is CASSPGTGTNSPLHF. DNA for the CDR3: TGTGCCAGCAGCCCCGGGACGGGGACTAATTCACCCCTCCACTTT. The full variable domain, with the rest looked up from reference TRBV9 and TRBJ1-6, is DSGVTQTPKHLITATGQRVTLRCSPRSGDLSVYWYQQSLDQGLQFLIQYYNGEERAKGNILERFSAQQFPDLHSELNLSSLELGDSALYFCASSPGTGTNSPLHFGNGTRLTVT.